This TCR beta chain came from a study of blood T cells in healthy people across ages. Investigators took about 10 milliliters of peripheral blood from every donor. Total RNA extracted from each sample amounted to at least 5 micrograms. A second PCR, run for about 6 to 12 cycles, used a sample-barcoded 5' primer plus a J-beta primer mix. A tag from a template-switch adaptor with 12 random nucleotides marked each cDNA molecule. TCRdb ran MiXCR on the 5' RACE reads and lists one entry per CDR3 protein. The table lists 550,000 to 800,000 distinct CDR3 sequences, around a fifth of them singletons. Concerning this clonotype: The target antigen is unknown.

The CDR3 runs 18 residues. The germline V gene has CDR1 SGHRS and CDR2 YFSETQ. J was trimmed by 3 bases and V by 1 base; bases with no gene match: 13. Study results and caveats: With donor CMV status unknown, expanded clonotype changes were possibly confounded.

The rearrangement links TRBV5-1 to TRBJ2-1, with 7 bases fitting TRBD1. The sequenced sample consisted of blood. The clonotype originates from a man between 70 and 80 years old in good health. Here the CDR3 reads CASSLRPGGRSNYNEQFF. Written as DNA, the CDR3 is TGCGCCAGCAGCTTGAGGCCAGGGGGACGGTCTAACTACAATGAGCAGTTCTTC.